Each of the 14 T cell receptor beta chains below was sequenced from the same sample in a study of T cell responses to AZD1222 COVID-19 vaccine. The data were produced by immunoSEQ multiplex PCR, yet TCRdb's version contains in-frame clones alone and is incomplete. The data hold 100,000 to 150,000 clones, with roughly 88% observed a single time. Sequenced here: peripheral blood, sampled on day 0 of MenACWY control vaccination. These receptors all come from an adult in good health.

The chain combines TRBV6-1 with TRBJ2-3; D not certain. Trimming pared 2 bases from V and 0 bases from J, leaving 3 bases between. From germline, CDR1 is MNHNS and CDR2 SASEGT. The CDR3 totals 13 residues. The CDR3 DNA follows: TGTGCCAGCAGTGAACTTAGCACAGATACGCAGTATTTT. Translating gives CASSELSTDTQYF.

This clone was recorded a few times. CDR3 in DNA: TGTGCCAGCAGTTCCTATCTTCGACAGGTTCGAAGGAATGAAAAACTGTTTTTT. Residues: CASSSYLRQVRRNEKLFF. The gene calls are TRBV28 and TRBJ1-4; D may be TRBD1 (6 bases). V shed 4 bases and J shed 5 bases, with 23 bases lying between them. The CDR3 covers 18 residues. Germline lookup yields CDR1 MDHEN and CDR2 SYDVKM. The full variable domain, its missing parts supplied by reference TRBV28 and TRBJ1-4, is DVKVTQSSRYLVKRTGEKVFLECVQDMDHENMFWYRQDPGLGLRLIYFSYDVKMKEKGDIPEGYSVSREKKERFSLILESASTNQTSMYLCASSSYLRQVRRNEKLFFGSGTQLSVL.

The chain employs TRBV7-5 and TRBJ2-1. TRBV7-5 is deemed a pseudogene. This CDR3 is 20 amino acids long. The CDR3 loop reads CVRSLVRQSPLTIRADEQFF. Written as DNA, the CDR3 is TGTGTCAGAAGCTTAGTTCGACAATCTCCGCTCACCATAAGGGCCGATGAGCAGTTCTTC.

The V and J genes are TRBV5-1 and TRBJ1-1; 10 bases are a match to TRBD1. The V segment lost 0 bases and the J segment 11 bases; nucleotides outside the gene matches: 4. The CDR3 has 13 residues. Germline CDR1 and CDR2: SGHRS and YFSETQ. The DNA of the CDR3 is TGCGCCAGCAGCTTGGTGGGGGACAGGGGTGCTTTCTTT. It specifies CASSLVGDRGAFF.

V and J are TRBV6-2 or TRBV6-3 and TRBJ2-5; D is unclear. In germline, CDR1 is MNHEY, CDR2 SVGEGT. The CDR3 totals 15 residues. V was shortened by 0 bases and J by 5 bases, with 13 bases between the two germline ends. This chain's CDR3 is CASSYSGLNAETQYF. In DNA, the CDR3 is TGTGCCAGCAGTTACTCGGGATTGAATGCGGAGACCCAGTACTTC.

The chain links TRBV5-1 to TRBJ2-4; 9 nucleotides match TRBD1. J lost 1 base, V lost 0 bases, and 5 bases had no gene match. The CDR3 sequence is 17 residues long. Germline CDR1 and CDR2: SGHRS and YFSETQ. As DNA, the CDR3 is TGCGCCAGCAGCTTGGGTGGGACAGGGACGGCCAAAAACATTCAGTACTTC. Translating gives CASSLGGTGTAKNIQYF. Complete variable domain (other parts from reference TRBV5-1 and TRBJ2-4): KAGVTQTPRYLIKTRGQQVTLSCSPISGHRSVSWYQQTPGQGLQFLFEYFSETQRNKGNFPGRFSGRQFSNSRSEMNVSTLELGDSALYLCASSLGGTGTAKNIQYFGAGTRLSVL.

A single count supports this clone. The chain combines TRBV24-1 with TRBJ2-5; D unresolved. The V end lost 2 bases, the J end lost 3 bases, and 6 bases lay between the germline ends. Germline V CDR1 and CDR2: KGHDR, SFDVKD. The CDR3 is 13 residues long. CDR3 in DNA: TGTGCCACCAGTGATTCGCGGAAAGAGACCCAGTACTTC. This encodes CATSDSRKETQYF.

The V gene is TRBV7-2, the J gene TRBJ1-4; 7 positions match TRBD1. V lost 0 bases to trimming and J lost 4 bases; unmatched junction nucleotides: 2. Germline lookup yields CDR1 SGHTA and CDR2 FQGNSA. This CDR3 contains 15 residues. CDR3 in DNA: TGTGCCAGCAGCTTAGCCAGGGGGAATAATGAAAAACTGTTTTTT. Amino acid sequence: CASSLARGNNEKLFF.

V and J are TRBV15 and TRBJ1-3; TRBD1 aligns across 8 bases. The CDR3 covers 16 residues. The junction had 3 bases not matched to a gene; V was cut back by 0 bases and J by 2 bases. From germline, CDR1 is LNHNV and CDR2 YYDKDF (reference sequence). CDR3 in DNA: TGTGCCACCAGCAGAGATACCAGGGGGCCTGGAAACACCATATATTTT. Its translation: CATSRDTRGPGNTIYF.

This rearrangement joins TRBV20-1 to TRBJ2-5; 9 nucleotides match TRBD1. The length of the CDR3 is 13 residues. With V trimmed by 3 bases and J by 5 bases, 4 bases remained unmatched. From germline, CDR1 is DFQATT and CDR2 SNEGSKA (reference sequence). The CDR3 DNA sequence: TGCAGTGCTAGTCGGGACAGGGCGGAGACCCAGTACTTC. Translating it yields CSASRDRAETQYF.

The rearrangement uses TRBV18 and TRBJ2-1; 11 bases are shared with TRBD2. CDR1 and CDR2 (germline): KGHSH, LQKENI. This CDR3 spans 16 amino acids. V shed 5 bases, J shed 10 bases, and the junction held 13 bases outside the gene matches. The CDR3 protein is CASSNLAGGGFLEQFF. CDR3 bases: TGTGCCAGCTCAAACTTAGCGGGAGGGGGATTTCTGGAGCAGTTCTTC.

The chain combines TRBV4-2 with TRBJ1-4; D is unresolved. Germline V gene data show CDR1 as LGHNA and CDR2 as YNFKEQ. V was trimmed by 0 bases and J by 13 bases, leaving 21 bases between them. CDR3 length: 16 residues. This CDR3 reads CASSQESRQLNVRLFF. The CDR3 coding sequence is TGTGCCAGCAGCCAAGAGTCGAGGCAGCTGAATGTAAGACTGTTTTTT.

The chain uses TRBV5-1 and TRBJ1-1, with D unclear. CDR3 length: 15 residues. V lost 4 bases to trimming and J lost 4 bases, with 17 bases between them. Germline V gives CDR1 SGHRS, CDR2 YFSETQ. The CDR3 here is CASSLQSHRGTEAFF. CDR3 nucleotide sequence: TGCGCCAGCAGCCTACAGAGCCACCGGGGCACTGAAGCTTTCTTT.

This clone was counted a single time. This chain links TRBV28 with TRBJ2-7; D perhaps matches TRBD1 (6 bases). The CDR3 consists of 14 residues. The V end lost 4 bases, the J end lost 3 bases, and 13 bases lay between the germline ends. In germline, CDR1 is MDHEN, CDR2 SYDVKM. The CDR3 here is CASSSPGQHYEQYV. The CDR3 bases are TGTGCCAGCAGTTCCCCCGGACAGCACTACGAGCAGTACGTC.